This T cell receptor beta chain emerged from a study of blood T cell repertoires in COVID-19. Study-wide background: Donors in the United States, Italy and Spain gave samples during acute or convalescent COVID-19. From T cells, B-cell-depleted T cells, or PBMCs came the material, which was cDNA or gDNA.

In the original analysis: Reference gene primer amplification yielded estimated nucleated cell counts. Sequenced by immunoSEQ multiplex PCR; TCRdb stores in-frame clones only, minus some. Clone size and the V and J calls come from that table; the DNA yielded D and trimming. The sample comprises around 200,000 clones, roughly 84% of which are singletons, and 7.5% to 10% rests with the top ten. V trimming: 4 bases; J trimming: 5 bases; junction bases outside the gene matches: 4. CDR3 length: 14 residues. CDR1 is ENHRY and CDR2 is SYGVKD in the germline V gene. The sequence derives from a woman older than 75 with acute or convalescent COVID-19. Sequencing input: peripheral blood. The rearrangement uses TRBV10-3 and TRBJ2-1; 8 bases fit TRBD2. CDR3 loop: CAISGTSRDNEQFF. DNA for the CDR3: TGTGCCATCAGTGGGACTAGCAGAGACAATGAGCAGTTCTTC.